A single sample is the source of the 8 T cell receptor beta chains below, sequenced in a study of cytomegalovirus exposure and HLA in healthy donors. Libraries were prepared by immunoSEQ multiplex PCR; TCRdb keeps only in-frame clonotypes and omits some of them. The data show about 330,000 clones, 87% seen once. What was sequenced was PBMCs. Receptor source: a woman aged 25 to 45 in good health and CMV-seropositive.

The count of this clone is one. The rearrangement links TRBV6-9 to TRBJ2-7, with TRBD1 matching over 7 bases. Looked up from germline, CDR1 is MNHGY and CDR2 is SVAAGI. V shed 2 bases, J shed 2 bases, and the junction held 6 bases outside the gene matches. This CDR3 has 15 residues. The chain's CDR3 is CASSYRQGVTYEQYF. Written as DNA, the CDR3 is TGTGCCAGCAGTTATCGCCAGGGGGTTACCTACGAGCAGTACTTC.

This rearrangement joins TRBV7-9 to TRBJ2-1; D is perhaps TRBD2 (6 bases). The CDR3 is 15 residues long. Germline assignment: CDR1 SEHNR and CDR2 FQNEAQ (reference sequence). Deletions cut 5 bases from V and 2 bases from J, with 13 bases between. The CDR3 is CASSPGTSPYNEQFF. The CDR3 DNA sequence: TGTGCCAGCAGCCCGGGGACTTCCCCCTACAATGAGCAGTTCTTC.

This clone was found a few times. The V call is TRBV28, the J call TRBJ2-3; 9 nucleotides line up with TRBD2. CDR3 length equals 15 residues. V dropped 8 bases and J dropped 1; count of bases not matched to a gene: 7. CDR1 is MDHEN, CDR2 SYDVKM, per germline. The CDR3 protein is CASVQQREGTDTQYF. The CDR3 bases are TGTGCCAGCGTGCAGCAGCGGGAGGGCACAGATACGCAGTATTTT.

The gene calls are TRBV4-2 and TRBJ2-2; a weak D match, TRBD2 (5 bases). CDR3 size: 14 residues. CDR1 is LGHNA, CDR2 YNFKEQ, per germline. Trimming shortened V by 1 base and J by 5 bases, and 8 bases separated the two germline ends. The CDR3 region is CASSQGTRTGELFF. CDR3 bases: TGTGCCAGCAGCCAAGGGACTCGGACCGGGGAGCTGTTTTTT.

CDR3: CASSPTGRGSNTEAFF. The CDR3 DNA reads as TGCGCCAGCAGCCCTACAGGGAGGGGATCGAACACTGAAGCTTTCTTT. V and J are TRBV5-1 and TRBJ1-1, with a weak D call TRBD1 (6 bases). The CDR3 is 16 amino acids. The V gene's germline CDR1 is SGHRS and CDR2 YFSETQ. Deletions cut 4 bases from V and 1 base from J, with 17 bases between.

The chain joins TRBV2 to TRBJ2-1; maybe TRBD2 (6 bases). The V end was cut by 11 bases, the J end by 2 bases, with 13 bases between. This CDR3 is 13 amino acids long. Germline V gives CDR1 SNHLY, CDR2 FYNNEI. CDR3 nucleotides: TGTGCCCGGAGGGCTAGCGCCTACAATGAGCAGTTCTTC. It encodes CARRASAYNEQFF.

V and J are TRBV30 and TRBJ1-3; D is unclear. This CDR3 contains 17 residues. CDR1 GTSNPN and CDR2 SVGIG come from the germline V gene (reference sequence). Between the trimmed V and J ends, which lost 0 bases and 0 bases, there was a span of 15 bases. The CDR3 sequence is CAWSVPYPKNSGNTIYF. CDR3 bases: TGTGCCTGGAGTGTACCATACCCCAAAAACTCTGGAAACACCATATATTTT.

This chain's CDR3 is CARSSKQGTEAFF. The CDR3 DNA follows: TGTGCCAGAAGCTCAAAACAAGGAACTGAAGCTTTCTTT. V gene TRBV5-3 combines with J gene TRBJ1-1; D not certain. TRBV5-3 is identified as an open reading frame with a role that is uncertain. CDR3 size: 13 residues. Trimming pared 3 bases from V and 5 bases from J, leaving 11 bases between.